One T cell receptor (beta chain) is described in this entry. Its antigen is currently unknown. These data come from a study of vaccination and CD4 T cells after COVID-19. Across the study: The cells were exposed to overlapping spike peptides originating from SARS-CoV-2, HCoV-NL63, HCoV-OC43 and HCoV-229E for stimulation.

The Oncomine TCR Beta short-read assay was applied to DNA of cultured CD4+ T cells. TCRdb processed the PCR reads anew with MiXCR; each CDR3 protein has one entry. The sample lists 25,000 to 30,000 distinct CDR3 sequences, 40% to 45% seen once, with over 4% in the top ten. Time point given: late sampling 161 to 241 days after vaccination in a few convalescent patients. Specified treatment: roughly ten-day PBMC culture with coronavirus spike peptide pools or control peptides (ViraFEST assay). The material was CD4+ T cells from blood, cultured in vitro, obtained about 7 months after SARS-CoV-2 vaccination. The clonotype originates from a human donor who had recovered from COVID-19.

The CDR3 sequence: CASSSSRQGNHGYTF. For the CDR3, the DNA is TGTGCCAGCAGCTCGTCTCGTCAGGGAAATCATGGCTACACCTTC. J is TRBJ1-2 and V is TRBV7-8; tentative D call: TRBD1 (5 bases). Trimming took off 4 bases at V and 6 bases at J, with 18 bases between the two ends. From germline, CDR1 is SGHVS and CDR2 FQNEAQ. The CDR3 totals 15 residues. The variable domain in full, with the rest retrieved from reference TRBV7-8 and TRBJ1-2, is GAGVSQSPRYKVAKRGQDVALRCDPISGHVSLFWYQQALGQGPEFLTYFQNEAQLDKSGLPSDRFFAERPEGSVSTLKIQRTQQEDSAVYLCASSSSRQGNHGYTFGSGTRLTVV.